Presented here are 6 T cell receptor beta chains from one specimen sequenced in a study of shared clonotypes between healthy human individuals. Measured with immunoSEQ multiplex PCR; TCRdb has only the in-frame clones, and not every one. The sample lists roughly 640,000 clones, 95% to 98% occurring once. Sequencing used naive CD4+ T cells sorted from blood. The subset was: CD45RA+ positively selected. These receptors came from a woman in her thirties in good health.

The V and J genes are TRBV9 and TRBJ2-4; TRBD2 agrees at 8 bases. The CDR3 has 13 amino acids. V gave up 4 bases and J gave up 13 bases; unmatched junction bases: 10. From germline, CDR1 is SGDLS and CDR2 YYNGEE. In DNA, the CDR3 is TGTGCCAGCAGCCTCACATTAGCGGGGCCCCAGTACTTC. This codes for CASSLTLAGPQYF.

The chain has TRBV27 and TRBJ1-5, with 9 positions matching TRBD1. The CDR3 extends over 16 amino acids. CDR1 is MNHEY, CDR2 SMNVEV, per germline (reference sequence). V lost 5 bases, J lost 3 bases, and 8 bases stayed unmatched. CDR3 region: CASSPLDRGYNQPQHF. DNA of the CDR3: TGTGCCAGCAGTCCCCTCGACAGGGGGTACAATCAGCCCCAGCATTTT.

This clone has a single count. CDR3 DNA: TGTGCCAGCAGCGACCCACCGGACCAAGAGACCCAGTACTTC. Protein: CASSDPPDQETQYF. The chain combines TRBV11-3 with TRBJ2-5, with D hard to call. V shed 5 bases and J shed 0 bases, with 10 bases lying between them. The CDR3 is 14 residues long. The germline V gene has CDR1 SGHNT and CDR2 YENEEA.

The CDR3 DNA sequence: TGTGCCACCAGCAAAGACCCACTAGCGGGAGCCTACGAGCAGTACTTC. As protein: CATSKDPLAGAYEQYF. The chain joins TRBV15 to TRBJ2-5, with TRBD2 identical over 11 bases. TRBJ2-7 explains the end of the DNA better; the J call may be wrong. Looked up from germline, CDR1 is LNHNV and CDR2 is YYDKDF (reference sequence). There are 16 residues in the CDR3.

The chain carries TRBV7-9 and TRBJ2-7, with D uncertain. The germline gives CDR1 SEHNR, CDR2 FQNEAQ (reference sequence). The CDR3 contains 13 residues. V was clipped by 5 bases and J by 2 bases, with 10 bases between them. The CDR3 sequence: CASSPRQPYEQYF. As DNA, the CDR3 is TGTGCCAGCAGCCCCAGGCAACCCTACGAGCAGTACTTC.

J is TRBJ1-4 and V is TRBV19, with D tentatively TRBD1 (5 bases). Germline V gives CDR1 LNHDA, CDR2 SQIVND (reference sequence). With 3 bases removed from V and 10 bases from J, the gap between germline ends came to 15 bases. CDR3 length equals 14 residues. Here the CDR3 DNA reads TGTGCCAGTAGTATGGGGGACCGCTGGGCAAAACTGTTTTTT. Protein sequence: CASSMGDRWAKLFF.